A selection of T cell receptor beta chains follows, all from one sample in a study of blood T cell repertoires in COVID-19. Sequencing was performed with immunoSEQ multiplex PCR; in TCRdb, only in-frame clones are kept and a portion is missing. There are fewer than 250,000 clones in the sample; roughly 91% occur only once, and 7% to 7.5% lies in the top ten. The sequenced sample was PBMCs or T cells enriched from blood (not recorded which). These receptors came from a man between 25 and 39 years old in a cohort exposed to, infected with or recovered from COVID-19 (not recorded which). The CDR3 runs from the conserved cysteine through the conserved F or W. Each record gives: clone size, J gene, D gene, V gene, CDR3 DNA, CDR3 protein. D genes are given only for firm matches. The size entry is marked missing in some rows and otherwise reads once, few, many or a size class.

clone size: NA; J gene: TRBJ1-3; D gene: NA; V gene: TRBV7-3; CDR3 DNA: TGTGCCAGCAGCTCGACAGATGGAAACACCATATATTTT; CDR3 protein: CASSSTDGNTIYF
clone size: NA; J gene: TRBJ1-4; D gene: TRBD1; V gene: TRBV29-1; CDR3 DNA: TGCAGCGTTGAAGTAATCCTGGGGACAGCTGAAAAACTGTTTTTT; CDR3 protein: CSVEVILGTAEKLFF
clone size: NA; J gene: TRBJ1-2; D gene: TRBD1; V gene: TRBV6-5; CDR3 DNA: TGTGCCAGCAGTTACGCAGGGGGTTACTATGGCTACACCTTC; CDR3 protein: CASSYAGGYYGYTF
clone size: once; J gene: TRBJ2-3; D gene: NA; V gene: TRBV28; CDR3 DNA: TGTGCCAGCAGTTTAGTTACGGGTCCAGATACGCAGTATTTT; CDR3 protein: CASSLVTGPDTQYF
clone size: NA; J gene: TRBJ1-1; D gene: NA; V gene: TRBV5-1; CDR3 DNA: TGCGCCAGCAGCTTTCCGGGACAAACCTTTGAAGCTTTCTTT; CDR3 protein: CASSFPGQTFEAFF
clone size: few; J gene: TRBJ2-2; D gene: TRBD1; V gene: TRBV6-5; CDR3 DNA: TGTGCCAGCTGCAGGGGGCCAGTCACCGGGGAGCTGTTTTTT; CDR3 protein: CASCRGPVTGELFF
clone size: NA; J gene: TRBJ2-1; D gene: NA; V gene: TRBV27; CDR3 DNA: TGTGCCAGCAGTTCTGCCGGGACTGGGACCGGTTACTACAATGAGCAGTTCTTC; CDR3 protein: CASSSAGTGTGYYNEQFF
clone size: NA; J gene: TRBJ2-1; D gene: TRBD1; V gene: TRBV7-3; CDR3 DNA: TGTGCCAGCAGCTTCACGGGGGACAGGGGTACTAATGAGCAGTTCTTC; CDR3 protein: CASSFTGDRGTNEQFF
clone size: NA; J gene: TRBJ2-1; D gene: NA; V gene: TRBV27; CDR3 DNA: TGTGCCAGCAGTTCGCGGATATACAATGAGCAGTTCTTC; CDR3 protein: CASSSRIYNEQFF
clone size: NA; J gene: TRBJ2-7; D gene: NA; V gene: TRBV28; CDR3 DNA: TGTGCCAGCGGAACTAGAAACGAGCAGTACTTC; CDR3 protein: CASGTRNEQYF
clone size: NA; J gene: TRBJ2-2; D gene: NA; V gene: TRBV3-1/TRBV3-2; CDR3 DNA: TGTGCCAGCAGCTTCTCCGGGGAGCTGTTTTTT; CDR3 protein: CASSFSGELFF
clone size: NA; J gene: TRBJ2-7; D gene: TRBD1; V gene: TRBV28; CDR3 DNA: TGTGCCAGCAGGCGACAGGGAAGGTACGAGCAGTACTTC; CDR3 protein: CASRRQGRYEQYF
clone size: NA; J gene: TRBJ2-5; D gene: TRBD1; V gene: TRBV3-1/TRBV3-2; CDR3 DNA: TGTGCCAGCAGCCCCCGGGACAGGGAAGAGACCCAGTACTTC; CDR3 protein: CASSPRDREETQYF
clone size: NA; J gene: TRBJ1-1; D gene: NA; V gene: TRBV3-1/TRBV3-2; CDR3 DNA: TGTGCCAGCAGCGATAAAACCCGGACGGGGATGAACACTGAAGCTTTCTTT; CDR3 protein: CASSDKTRTGMNTEAFF
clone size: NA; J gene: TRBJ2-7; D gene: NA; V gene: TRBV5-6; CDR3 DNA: TGTGCCAGCAGCTTGTTAATTGCGGACAGTCCCTACGAGCAGTACTTC; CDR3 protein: CASSLLIADSPYEQYF
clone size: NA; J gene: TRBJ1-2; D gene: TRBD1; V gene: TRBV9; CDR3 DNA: TGTGCCAGCAGCGTCCAATACAGGGGGCCTGGCTACACCTTC; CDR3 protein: CASSVQYRGPGYTF
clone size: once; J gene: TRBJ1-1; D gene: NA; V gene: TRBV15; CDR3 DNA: TGTGCCACCAGCAGAGATTTTGGGGAGGGTGCTTTCTTT; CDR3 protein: CATSRDFGEGAFF
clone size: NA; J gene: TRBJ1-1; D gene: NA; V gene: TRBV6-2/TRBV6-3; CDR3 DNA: TGTGCCAGCAGTTACAGGGGAATTGAAGCTTTCTTT; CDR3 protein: CASSYRGIEAFF
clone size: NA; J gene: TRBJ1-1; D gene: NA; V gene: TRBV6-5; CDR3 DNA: TGTGCCAGCAGTTCTCTTAGGGGCTCTGAAGCTTTCTTT; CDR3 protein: CASSSLRGSEAFF
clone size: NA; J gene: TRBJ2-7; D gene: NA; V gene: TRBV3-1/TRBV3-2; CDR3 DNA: TGTGCCAGCAGCCAAGGCCTGCGGGCAGGGGAGACCTACGAGCAGTACTTC; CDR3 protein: CASSQGLRAGETYEQYF
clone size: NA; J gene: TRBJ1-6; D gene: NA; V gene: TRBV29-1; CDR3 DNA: TGCAGCGTTCTACAGGGAGATTGGAATTCACCCCTCCACTTT; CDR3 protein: CSVLQGDWNSPLHF
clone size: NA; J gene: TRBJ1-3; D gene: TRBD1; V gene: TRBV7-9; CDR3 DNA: TGTGCCAGCAGCTCCCCTCTGAGGGACAGCCACTCTGGAAACACCATATATTTT; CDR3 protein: CASSSPLRDSHSGNTIYF
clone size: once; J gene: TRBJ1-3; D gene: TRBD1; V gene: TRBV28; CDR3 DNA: TGTGCCAGCAGTGGCAGGACAGGGAAGTGGTCTGGAAACACCATATATTTT; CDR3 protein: CASSGRTGKWSGNTIYF
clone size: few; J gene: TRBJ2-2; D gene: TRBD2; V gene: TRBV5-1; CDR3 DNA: TGCGCCAGCAGCTTGGCAGCTAGCGGAACGAACACCGGGGAGCTGTTTTTT; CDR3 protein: CASSLAASGTNTGELFF
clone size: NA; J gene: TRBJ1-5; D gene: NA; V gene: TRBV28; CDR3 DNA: TGTGCCAGCAAGTCGGGGTGGCAGCCCCAGCATTTT; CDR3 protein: CASKSGWQPQHF
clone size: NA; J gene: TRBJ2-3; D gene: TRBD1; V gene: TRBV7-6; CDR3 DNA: TGTGCCAGCAGCTGGACAGGGGAATCCACTAGCACAGATACGCAGTATTTT; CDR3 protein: CASSWTGESTSTDTQYF
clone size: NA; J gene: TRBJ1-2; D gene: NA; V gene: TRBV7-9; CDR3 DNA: TGTGCCAGCAGCTTAGAAGCACAGAACTATGGCTACACCTTC; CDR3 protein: CASSLEAQNYGYTF
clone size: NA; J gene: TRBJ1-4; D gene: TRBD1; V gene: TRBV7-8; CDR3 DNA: TGTGCCAGCAGCCGCCGACAGGGGGCCGATGAAAAACTGTTTTTT; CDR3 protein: CASSRRQGADEKLFF
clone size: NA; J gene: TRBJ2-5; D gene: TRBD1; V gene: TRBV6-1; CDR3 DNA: TGTGCCAGCAGTGAACCGAACAGGGGAAAGACCCAGTACTTC; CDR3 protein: CASSEPNRGKTQYF
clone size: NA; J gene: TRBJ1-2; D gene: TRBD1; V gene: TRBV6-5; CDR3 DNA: TGTGCCAGCACTAAGGACAGGGAGTTGCCGTATGGCTACACCTTC; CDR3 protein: CASTKDRELPYGYTF
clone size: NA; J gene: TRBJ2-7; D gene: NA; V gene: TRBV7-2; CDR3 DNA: TGTGCCAGCAGCTTCTTTTTGACACTGGGTCCGGACTTC; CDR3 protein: CASSFFLTLGPDF
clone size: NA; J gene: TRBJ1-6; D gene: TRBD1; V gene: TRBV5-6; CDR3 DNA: TGTGCCAGCAGCTTGGACAGGGGGTCTTCTAATTCACCCCTCCACTTT; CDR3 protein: CASSLDRGSSNSPLHF
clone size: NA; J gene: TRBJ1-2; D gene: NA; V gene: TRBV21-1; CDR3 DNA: TGTGCCAGCAGCAAAAAGACTAGACAGCCCCCGAACTATGGCTACACCTTC; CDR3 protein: CASSKKTRQPPNYGYTF
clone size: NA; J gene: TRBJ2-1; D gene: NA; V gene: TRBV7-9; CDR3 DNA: TGTGCCAGCAGCTTAGACTGGGGCAGCTCCTACAATGAGCAGTTCTTC; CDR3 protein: CASSLDWGSSYNEQFF
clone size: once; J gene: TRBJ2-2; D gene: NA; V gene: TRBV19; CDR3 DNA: TGTGCCAGTAGTATTAAACAGGCAAACACCGGGGAGCTGTTTTTT; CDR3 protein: CASSIKQANTGELFF
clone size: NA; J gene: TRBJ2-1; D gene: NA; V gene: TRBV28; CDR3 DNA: TGTGCCAGCAGTTTGGGGGGTCGGGCCTACAATGAGCAGTTCTTC; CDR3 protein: CASSLGGRAYNEQFF
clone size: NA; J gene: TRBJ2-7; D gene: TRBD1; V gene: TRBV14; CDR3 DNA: TGTGCCAGCAGCCACGGGACAGGGGGCTCCTACGAGCAGTACTTC; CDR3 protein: CASSHGTGGSYEQYF
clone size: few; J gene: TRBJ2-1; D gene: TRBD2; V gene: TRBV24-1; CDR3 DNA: TGTGCCACCAGTGATCAAGCGGGGAGCTCCTACAATGAGCAGTTCTTC; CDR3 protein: CATSDQAGSSYNEQFF
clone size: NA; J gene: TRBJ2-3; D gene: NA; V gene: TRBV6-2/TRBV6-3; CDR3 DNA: TGTGCCAGCAGTTACAGGGGGAGATACACAGATACGCAGTATTTT; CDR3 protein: CASSYRGRYTDTQYF
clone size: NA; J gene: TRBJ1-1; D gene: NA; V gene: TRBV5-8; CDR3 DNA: TGTGCCAGCAGCTTCCTTGTGAGGGGGAGCACTGAAGCTTTCTTT; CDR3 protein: CASSFLVRGSTEAFF